The 21 T cell receptor beta chains below come from one sample, sequenced in a study of cytomegalovirus exposure and HLA in healthy donors. 13 Jbeta primers and 60 Vbeta primers were used for the PCR. The protocol was immunoSEQ multiplex PCR, while the TCRdb copy is restricted to in-frame clones and leaves out a portion. Among about 200,000 clones listed, roughly 80% were seen once. Source material: PBMCs. These TCRs come from a man in his forties or fifties in good health and CMV-seronegative.

There are a few counts of this clone. The chain recombines TRBV23-1 with TRBJ2-2, with 7 positions matching TRBD1. TRBV23-1 is labeled an ORF, and its function is uncertain. There are 14 residues in the CDR3. J was trimmed by 1 base and V by 4 bases; bases with no gene match: 0. The CDR3 DNA sequence: TGCGCCAGCAGTCGGGACAGGAACACCGGGGAGCTGTTTTTT. Translation gives CASSRDRNTGELFF.

This chain uses TRBV4-1 with TRBJ2-7, with 14 bases that match TRBD2. There are 15 residues in the CDR3. Looked up from germline, CDR1 is MGHRA and CDR2 is YSYEKL. After removal of 1 base from V and 9 bases from J, the junction contained 5 bases not matched to a gene. Written as DNA, the CDR3 is TGCGCCAGCAGCCAAGCGGGACTAGCGGGAGACGGGCAGTACTTC. Translated, it gives CASSQAGLAGDGQYF.

The gene calls are TRBV29-1 and TRBJ1-1; 7 bases align to TRBD1. With 6 bases clipped from V and 0 bases from J, the junction kept 4 bases outside the gene matches. The germline CDR1 and CDR2 sequences are SQVTM and ANQGSEA. The CDR3 contains 13 residues. The DNA of the CDR3 is TGCAGCGTAGTACAGGGGTTGAACACTGAAGCTTTCTTT. It translates to CSVVQGLNTEAFF.

In its sample, this clone was seen a few times. This chain connects TRBV9 to TRBJ2-3; 8 bases fit TRBD2. This CDR3 is 19 amino acids long. Unmatched junction bases numbered 12, after V lost 0 bases and J lost 0 bases. Germline CDR1 reads SGDLS; CDR2 reads YYNGEE. In DNA, the CDR3 is TGTGCCAGCAGCGTAGGCTGGGGAGGAAGCGGGAGAAGCACAGATACGCAGTATTTT. Its protein is CASSVGWGGSGRSTDTQYF.

The CDR3 sequence: CASSLLGLAGGDEQFF. The CDR3 DNA sequence: TGTGCCAGCAGCCTCCTTGGACTAGCGGGGGGCGATGAGCAGTTCTTC. The chain recombines TRBV7-2 with TRBJ2-1; 14 bases agree with TRBD2. The V gene's germline CDR1 is SGHTA and CDR2 FQGNSA. J gave up 8 bases and V 5 bases, and 8 bases lay outside the gene matches. The CDR3 contains 16 residues.

The chain carries TRBV27 and TRBJ2-3; D is possibly TRBD2 (6 bases). Per the germline V gene, CDR1 is MNHEY and CDR2 is SMNVEV (reference sequence). This CDR3 has 13 amino acids. V was trimmed by 7 bases and J by 5 bases, leaving 13 bases between them. CDR3 loop: CASTPRGGDTQYF. For the CDR3, the DNA is TGTGCCAGCACCCCGCGGGGAGGAGATACGCAGTATTTT.

The chain carries TRBV19 and TRBJ2-7, with D possibly matching TRBD1 (7 bases). This CDR3 has 19 residues. V dropped 8 bases and J dropped 2 bases, with 31 bases sitting between them. Per the germline V gene, CDR1 is LNHDA and CDR2 is SQIVND (reference sequence). The CDR3 DNA reads TGTGCCAGTCGCAGACCTAAGGGCCGGGGGACAGAGCCCACCTACGAGCAGTACTTC. Protein: CASRRPKGRGTEPTYEQYF.

The chain links TRBV13 to TRBJ2-7; D possibly corresponds to TRBD2 (6 bases). V was shortened by 5 bases and J by 5 bases, with 13 bases between the two germline ends. From germline, CDR1 is PRHDT and CDR2 FYEKMQ (reference sequence). CDR3 length equals 13 residues. As DNA, the CDR3 is TGTGCCAGCAGCCCGTGGGACTTCAACGAGCAGTACTTC. Its protein product is CASSPWDFNEQYF.

This chain links TRBV12-5 with TRBJ2-2; TRBD1 matches 7 bases. The CDR3 contains 18 residues. The germline V gene encodes CDR1 LGHNT and CDR2 FRNRAP. Trimming took 0 bases from V and 2 from J; bases not matched to a gene: 9. The CDR3 protein is CASGLVLGRDSNTGELFF. DNA for the CDR3: TGTGCTAGTGGTTTGGTACTGGGTAGGGACAGCAACACCGGGGAGCTGTTTTTT.

This clone was counted between two and nine times. The CDR3 nucleotides are TGTGCCAGCAGTGAAGCGGGAGGGGTTCAAGGAGCTTTCTTT. Protein sequence: CASSEAGGVQGAFF. The chain has TRBV6-1 and TRBJ1-1; a possible D gene is TRBD1 (5 bases). CDR3 length equals 14 residues. Germline CDR1 and CDR2: MNHNS and SASEGT. V lost 0 bases, J lost 10 bases, and 15 bases lay in between.

J is TRBJ1-1 and V is TRBV5-1; 11 bases are a match to TRBD1. Germline V gives CDR1 SGHRS, CDR2 YFSETQ. The length of the CDR3 is 16 residues. V gave up 4 bases and J gave up 6 bases; unmatched junction bases: 11. CDR3 amino acids: CASSLGQGAMKAEAFF. CDR3 in DNA: TGCGCCAGCAGCCTCGGACAGGGGGCTATGAAGGCTGAAGCTTTCTTT.

This chain uses TRBV5-6 with TRBJ2-3, with 13 nucleotides matching TRBD2. CDR3 size: 17 residues. In germline, CDR1 is SGHDT, CDR2 YYEEEE. V lost 4 bases, J lost 7 bases, and 12 bases stayed unmatched. Here the CDR3 reads CASSPSGLAGVWNTQYF. CDR3 DNA: TGTGCCAGCAGCCCCTCAGGACTAGCGGGAGTCTGGAATACGCAGTATTTT.

The J gene is TRBJ1-2, the V gene TRBV7-8; no reliable D call. The CDR3 length is 14 residues. The V end was cut by 5 bases, the J end by 8 bases, with 18 bases between. Germline CDR1 SGHVS, CDR2 FQNEAQ. CDR3 nucleotide sequence: TGTGCCAGCAGCCTCCTCCGGGGAGGGAGCGGCTACACCTTC. Encoded protein: CASSLLRGGSGYTF.

The chain links TRBV5-6 to TRBJ2-7; unclear D gene. V was shortened by 1 base and J by 2 bases, with 4 bases between the two germline ends. This CDR3 region has 12 residues. CDR1 and CDR2 (germline): SGHDT, YYEEEE. The chain's CDR3 is CASSLIAYEQYF. In nucleotides, the CDR3 is TGTGCCAGCAGCTTGATCGCCTACGAGCAGTACTTC.

The CDR3 DNA sequence: TGCGCCAGCAGCTTGGACGTGACAGGGGGCGCGGGCTACGAGCAGTACTTC. Protein sequence: CASSLDVTGGAGYEQYF. The chain links TRBV5-1 to TRBJ2-7; 10 bases fit TRBD1. Germline V lookup: CDR1 SGHRS, CDR2 YFSETQ. The CDR3 is 17 amino acids. The junction had 9 bases not matched to a gene; V was cut back by 0 bases and J by 3 bases.

The V and J genes are TRBV27 and TRBJ1-4; D possibly corresponds to TRBD1 (6 bases). Trimming took off 6 bases at V and 5 bases at J, with 13 bases between the two ends. The length of the CDR3 is 14 residues. Germline V gene sequence: CDR1 MNHEY, CDR2 SMNVEV (reference sequence). CDR3 nucleotides: TGTGCCAGCAGGACAGGAATAGTGAATGAAAAACTGTTTTTT. Its translation is CASRTGIVNEKLFF. Full variable domain (rest looked up from reference TRBV27 and TRBJ1-4): EAQVTQNPRYLITVTGKKLTVTCSQNMNHEYMSWYRQDPGLGLRQIYYSMNVEVTDKGDVPEGYKVSRKEKRNFPLILESPSPNQTSLYFCASRTGIVNEKLFFGSGTQLSVL.

The V gene is TRBV15, the J gene TRBJ2-3, with 8 positions matching TRBD2. With V trimmed by 1 base and J by 1 base, 4 bases remained unmatched. Germline CDR1 and CDR2: LNHNV and YYDKDF (reference sequence). The CDR3 length is 16 residues. The CDR3 region has the DNA TGTGCCACCAGCAGAGGGGGTAGCGGGGGCACAGATACGCAGTATTTT. Protein product: CATSRGGSGGTDTQYF. Full variable domain (remainder filled in from reference TRBV15 and TRBJ2-3): DAMVIQNPRYQVTQFGKPVTLSCSQTLNHNVMYWYQQKSSQAPKLLFHYYDKDFNNEADTPDNFQSRRPNTSFCFLDIRSPGLGDTAMYLCATSRGGSGGTDTQYFGPGTRLTVL.

This chain's CDR3 is CASSFPGTNYGYTF. CDR3 in DNA: TGTGCCAGCAGCTTCCCCGGGACAAACTATGGCTACACCTTC. This chain joins TRBV7-2 and TRBJ1-2; a weak D match, TRBD1 (6 bases). With 3 bases removed from V and 2 bases from J, the gap between germline ends came to 10 bases. This CDR3 has 14 residues. Germline-derived CDR1 and CDR2 are SGHTA and FQGNSA.

V usage is TRBV27 and J usage is TRBJ1-4; 7 positions match TRBD1. CDR1 is MNHEY and CDR2 is SMNVEV in the germline V gene (reference sequence). This CDR3 is 16 amino acids long. V was clipped by 6 bases and J by 8 bases; unmatched bases: 15. CDR3 protein: CASRTSLTGRREKLFF. The CDR3 DNA reads as TGTGCCAGCAGGACCAGTTTGACAGGGAGAAGGGAAAAACTGTTTTTT.

For this clone: One end of the junction does not line up with germline, which may come from a read error. V is TRBV10-3 and J is TRBJ1-1; 10 bases line up with TRBD1. This CDR3 has 15 residues. Looked up from germline, CDR1 is ENHRY and CDR2 is SYGVKD. In nucleotides, the CDR3 is TGTGCCATCAGAGAGTGGGGACAGGGGAGCACTGAAGCTTTCTTT. Amino acids: CAIREWGQGSTEAFF.

The V gene is TRBV18, the J gene TRBJ1-5, with D tentatively TRBD1 (6 bases). V was trimmed by 3 bases and J by 2 bases, leaving 11 bases between them. This CDR3 has 15 residues. Germline CDR1 is KGHSH and CDR2 is LQKENI. Here the CDR3 DNA reads TGTGCCAGCTCACCGAGGGGGTCTGGCAATCAGCCCCAGCATTTT. Translated, it gives CASSPRGSGNQPQHF. The full variable domain, completed using reference TRBV18 and TRBJ1-5, is NAGVMQNPRHLVRRRGQEARLRCSPMKGHSHVYWYRQLPEEGLKFMVYLQKENIIDESGMPKERFSAEFPKEGPSILRIQQVVRGDSAAYFCASSPRGSGNQPQHFGDGTRLSIL.